This is a list of T cell receptor beta chains from one sample in a study of blood T cell repertoires in COVID-19. Repertoires were generated with immunoSEQ multiplex PCR, while TCRdb's copy carries only in-frame clones and drops some. The data contain under 30,000 clones, roughly 85% of them seen just once; the ten biggest clones take up over 8.5%. What was sequenced was peripheral blood. These receptors were obtained from a human donor in a cohort sampled during active COVID-19. Both conserved end residues are part of each CDR3. A D gene is named only where the DNA matches it firmly. Clone size is stated in some rows and not others, as once, few, many or a class when expanded.

TGTGCCAGCAGTGGTGGACTAGCGGGGCCACTAGGGACCCAGTACTTC | CASSGGLAGPLGTQYF | TRBJ2-5 | TRBV2 | TRBD2 | once
TGTGCCAGCAGTGGGACAGGGCAAGAGACCCAGTACTTC | CASSGTGQETQYF | TRBJ2-5 | TRBV19 | TRBD1 | -
TGTGCCAGCAGCAGTTTCGGAGGGGGCTACCCTGCCTACGAGCAGTACTTC | CASSSFGGGYPAYEQYF | TRBJ2-7 | TRBV11-2 | - | -
TGTGCCAGCAGCGGGGTCCAGGGCCCGAGCTCCTACAATGAGCAGTTCTTC | CASSGVQGPSSYNEQFF | TRBJ2-1 | TRBV7-2 | - | -
TGTGCCAGTAGTATAGATCACGGACAGGGGGGGAACAATGAGCAGTTCTTC | CASSIDHGQGGNNEQFF | TRBJ2-1 | TRBV19 | TRBD1 | -
TGTGCCAGCAGCTTACAGTGGGCTGAAGCCGGCTCCTATAATTCACCCCTCCACTTT | CASSLQWAEAGSYNSPLHF | TRBJ1-6 | TRBV11-2 | - | -
TGCGCCAGCAGCCGGGGCAGCGGGGGGGCCACAGATACGCAGTATTTT | CASSRGSGGATDTQYF | TRBJ2-3 | TRBV4-1 | TRBD2 | -
TGTGCCAGCAGCTTTCAGGGAACGGGCACAGATACGCAGTATTTT | CASSFQGTGTDTQYF | TRBJ2-3 | TRBV7-3 | - | -
TGTGCCAGCAGCTCGATGCCCTTGGCGGGTGGGCAAGAGACCCAGTACTTC | CASSSMPLAGGQETQYF | TRBJ2-5 | TRBV7-7 | - | -
TGTGCCAGCAGTTATTACCGTACACAGGGGGACATGAACACTGAAGCTTTCTTT | CASSYYRTQGDMNTEAFF | TRBJ1-1 | TRBV6-8 | TRBD1 | -
TGTGCCAGCTCACGGACAGGGGTTAGCAATCAGCCCCAGCATTTT | CASSRTGVSNQPQHF | TRBJ1-5 | TRBV18 | TRBD1 | once
TGTGCCAGCAGCACACAGGTTGTAAATGGCTACACCTTC | CASSTQVVNGYTF | TRBJ1-2 | TRBV7-9 | - | -
TGTGCCAGCAGCTTGGGGACACCCGGGGAGCTGTTTTTT | CASSLGTPGELFF | TRBJ2-2 | TRBV5-6 | - | -
TGTGCCAGCAGCCAAGTGTTGCAACCCCAGTCCTCTGGAAACACCATATATTTT | CASSQVLQPQSSGNTIYF | TRBJ1-3 | TRBV3-1/TRBV3-2 | - | -
TGTGCCAGCAGCTTCGACAGGTTTAATGAGCAGTTCTTC | CASSFDRFNEQFF | TRBJ2-1 | TRBV7-2 | - | -
TGTGCCAGCAGCTTAGACAGGACCTTCCAAGAGACCCAGTACTTC | CASSLDRTFQETQYF | TRBJ2-5 | TRBV7-8 | - | -
TGTGCCAGCAGCCAGCCCGGGCTTCCCAGGGCCAATGAGCAGTTCTTC | CASSQPGLPRANEQFF | TRBJ2-1 | TRBV7-6 | - | -
TGTGCCAGTCAACCCACCTTCCTGGGACAGGGGGGGAATGAGCAGTTCTTC | CASQPTFLGQGGNEQFF | TRBJ2-1 | TRBV27 | TRBD1 | once
TGTGCCTGGAGAGGTCCGGGAGAGGTCGAGACCCAGTACTTC | CAWRGPGEVETQYF | TRBJ2-5 | TRBV30 | - | few
TGTGCCAGCAGTGTGGGGCCCCAGGGGCTCCAAGAGACCCAGTACTTC | CASSVGPQGLQETQYF | TRBJ2-5 | TRBV6-1 | - | once
TGTGCCAGTAGTATCAGGGCGGGAGTCGCTGAGACCCAGTACTTC | CASSIRAGVAETQYF | TRBJ2-5 | TRBV19 | TRBD2 | -
TGTGCCAGCAGCTTACAGGGGAGATCTGGAAACACCATATATTTT | CASSLQGRSGNTIYF | TRBJ1-3 | TRBV7-9 | - | once
TGCGCCAGCAGTCGCGGACAGGGGACGGCAACTAATGAAAAACTGTTTTTT | CASSRGQGTATNEKLFF | TRBJ1-4 | TRBV4-1 | TRBD1 | -
TGTGCCAGTAGTATTTCGGAGGGTGAGAGAGCTGAAGCTTTCTTT | CASSISEGERAEAFF | TRBJ1-1 | TRBV19 | - | -
TGTGCCAGTAGTCCCCGGACAGGGGGGTACACTAACTATGGCTACACCTTC | CASSPRTGGYTNYGYTF | TRBJ1-2 | TRBV19 | TRBD1 | -
TGTGCCAGCAGCGGACAGGGGGAGGTCCACTATGGCTACACCTTC | CASSGQGEVHYGYTF | TRBJ1-2 | TRBV11-2 | TRBD1 | -
TGTGCCAGCAATCAACAGGGAATCACCGGGGAGCTGTTTTTT | CASNQQGITGELFF | TRBJ2-2 | TRBV2 | - | -
TGCGCCAGCAAAGGACAGGGGAACACTGAAGCTTTCTTT | CASKGQGNTEAFF | TRBJ1-1 | TRBV10-1 | TRBD1 | -
TGTGCCAGCAGCCCGGACAGGGCGCGCAATTCACCCCTCCACTTT | CASSPDRARNSPLHF | TRBJ1-6 | TRBV6-5 | TRBD1 | -
TGTGCCAGCAGTTACGTAGGCGGGAAAGAGACCCAGTACTTC | CASSYVGGKETQYF | TRBJ2-5 | TRBV6-5 | - | -